The clone carrying this TCR beta chain was seen a handful of times. Method: immunoSEQ multiplex PCR; TCRdb's copy keeps in-frame clones and lacks some. The repertoire holds 15,000 or so clones, with approximately 88% as singletons. The CDR3 runs to 14 residues. V shed 7 bases and J shed 2 bases, with 9 bases lying between them. The V gene's germline CDR1 is MNHEY and CDR2 SVGAGI. This record comes from a study of follicular helper T cells after annual influenza vaccination. Study summary: For some subjects, blood spans the 2013-2014, 2014-2015 and 2015-2016 annual vaccinations.

Described time point: 2014-2015 season, 7 days after vaccination. Subjects lived in the community and lacked influenza vaccine within the prior 6 months. Non-naive CD4+CXCR5+PD-1+ cTfh were sorted into ICOS+CD38+ and ICOS-CD38- fractions. The chain carries TRBV6-5 and TRBJ2-6; the D gene is possibly TRBD2 (5 bases). Sequencing used CXCR5+ CD38- circulating T follicular helper cells from blood, obtained 7 days after influenza vaccination. Subset in this sample: circulating Tfh, non-naive CD4+CXCR5+PD-1+ (ICOS+CD38+ or ICOS-CD38-). The origin of this receptor is an adult who received the influenza vaccine. CDR3 DNA: TGTGCCAGCAAGAGGGATCCTGGGGCCAACGTCCTGACTTTC. Translated: CASKRDPGANVLTF.